These T cell receptor beta chains were read from a single sample in a study of OX40 agonist ivuxolimab in advanced cancers. Assay used: immunoSEQ multiplex PCR; TCRdb lists only in-frame clones, some missing. The data show fewer than 25,000 clones, around 67% seen once. Material: CD4+ or CD8+ T cells sorted from blood, obtained in a trial of the OX40 agonist ivuxolimab. The receptors stem from an adult with an advanced solid tumor such as melanoma, head and neck, liver or kidney cancer. Each CDR3 is given with its conserved first and last residue. Fields, in order: D gene, V gene, J gene, clone size, CDR3 protein. The D gene is left open where the match is weak. Rows may omit the clone size; those that give it use once, few, many or a size class.

TRBD1	TRBV6-1	TRBJ2-1	NA	CASSRDRGTYNEQFF
NA	TRBV6-6	TRBJ1-1	NA	CASSLSEYTEAFF
NA	TRBV14	TRBJ1-1	NA	CASSQALTRMNTEAFF
TRBD2	TRBV19	TRBJ2-7	NA	CASSIALAGEFYEQYF
TRBD2	TRBV4-3	TRBJ2-1	NA	CASSRGSGGDISYNEQFF
TRBD1	TRBV28	TRBJ1-5	NA	CASSSGGAWNQPQHF
NA	TRBV5-3	TRBJ1-2	NA	CASSLGSAGGYTF
TRBD2	TRBV15	TRBJ2-2	NA	CATSKGTSGGATGELFF
NA	TRBV6-5	TRBJ2-1	many	CASSYSMAGGNEQFF
NA	TRBV11-3	TRBJ2-1	few	CASSPFVGAQNEQFF
NA	TRBV11-2	TRBJ2-5	NA	CASSSEGGPVIQETQYF
TRBD1	TRBV2	TRBJ1-5	NA	CASSDPDRGDQPQHF
TRBD1	TRBV7-9	TRBJ2-7	few	CASSKTGTFYEQYF